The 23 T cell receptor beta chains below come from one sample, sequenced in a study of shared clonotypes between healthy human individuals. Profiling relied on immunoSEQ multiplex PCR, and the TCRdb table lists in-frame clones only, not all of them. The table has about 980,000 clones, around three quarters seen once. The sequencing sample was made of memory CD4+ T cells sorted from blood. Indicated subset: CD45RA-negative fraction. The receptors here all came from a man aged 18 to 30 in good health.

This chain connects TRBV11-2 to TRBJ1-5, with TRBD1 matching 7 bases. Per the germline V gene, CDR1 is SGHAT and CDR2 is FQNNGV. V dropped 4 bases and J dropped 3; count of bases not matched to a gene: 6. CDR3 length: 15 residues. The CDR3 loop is CASSSKDRFNQPQHF. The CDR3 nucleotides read TGTGCCAGCAGCTCAAAGGACAGGTTCAATCAGCCCCAGCATTTT.

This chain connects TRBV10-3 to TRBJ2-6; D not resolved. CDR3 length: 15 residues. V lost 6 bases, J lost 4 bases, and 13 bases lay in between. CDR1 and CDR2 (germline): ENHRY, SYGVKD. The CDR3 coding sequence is TGTGCCATCAGGGCCTCTATAGGAGGGGCCAACGTCCTGACTTTC. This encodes CAIRASIGGANVLTF.

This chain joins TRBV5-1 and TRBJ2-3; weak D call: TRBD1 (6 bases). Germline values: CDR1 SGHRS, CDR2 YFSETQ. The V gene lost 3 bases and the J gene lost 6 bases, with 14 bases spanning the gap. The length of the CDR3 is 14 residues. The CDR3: CASSYPGEMDTQYF. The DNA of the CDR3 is TGCGCCAGCAGCTACCCAGGGGAAATGGATACGCAGTATTTT.

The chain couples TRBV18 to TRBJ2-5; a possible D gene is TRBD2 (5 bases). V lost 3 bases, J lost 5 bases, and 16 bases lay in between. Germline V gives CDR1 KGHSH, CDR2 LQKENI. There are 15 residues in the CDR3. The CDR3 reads CASSPQVAGGETQYF. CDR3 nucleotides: TGTGCCAGCTCACCCCAAGTGGCAGGAGGCGAGACCCAGTACTTC.

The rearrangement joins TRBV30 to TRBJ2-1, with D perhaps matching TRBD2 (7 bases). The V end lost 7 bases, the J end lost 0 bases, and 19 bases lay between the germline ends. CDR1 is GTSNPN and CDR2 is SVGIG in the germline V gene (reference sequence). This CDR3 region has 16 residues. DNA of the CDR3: TGTGCCTCCCGAGGGGGGGTCGGGAGCTCCTACAATGAGCAGTTCTTC. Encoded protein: CASRGGVGSSYNEQFF.

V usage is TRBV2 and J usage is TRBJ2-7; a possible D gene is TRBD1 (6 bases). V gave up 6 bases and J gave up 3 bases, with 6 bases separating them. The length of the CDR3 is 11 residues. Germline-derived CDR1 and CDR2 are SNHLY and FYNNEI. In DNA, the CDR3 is TGTGCCAGCAGCAGGGGCTACGAGCAGTACTTC. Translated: CASSRGYEQYF.

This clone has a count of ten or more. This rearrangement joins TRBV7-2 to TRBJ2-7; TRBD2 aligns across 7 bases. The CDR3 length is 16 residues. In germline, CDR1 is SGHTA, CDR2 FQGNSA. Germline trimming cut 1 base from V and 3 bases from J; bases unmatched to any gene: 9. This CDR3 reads CASSLGYGGSFYEQYF. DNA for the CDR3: TGTGCCAGCAGCTTAGGGTACGGCGGGAGCTTCTACGAGCAGTACTTC.

The CDR3 sequence is CASSRSPKGLEKQYF. CDR3 coding DNA: TGTGCCAGCAGCCGATCCCCAAAGGGACTGGAAAAGCAGTATTTT. The rearrangement joins TRBV7-2 to TRBJ2-3, with D tentatively TRBD2 (6 bases). V gave up 5 bases and J gave up 11 bases, with 23 bases separating them. Germline loops: CDR1 SGHTA, CDR2 FQGNSA. This CDR3 comprises 15 residues.

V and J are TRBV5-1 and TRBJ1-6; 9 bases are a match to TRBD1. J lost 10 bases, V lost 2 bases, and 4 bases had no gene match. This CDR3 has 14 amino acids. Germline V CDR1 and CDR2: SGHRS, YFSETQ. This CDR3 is CASSFDRGNSPLHF. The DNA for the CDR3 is TGCGCCAGCAGCTTCGACAGGGGGAACTCACCCCTCCACTTT.

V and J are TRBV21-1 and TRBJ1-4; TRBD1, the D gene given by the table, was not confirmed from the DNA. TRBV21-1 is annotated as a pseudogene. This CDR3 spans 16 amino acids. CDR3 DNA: TGTGCCAGCAGCGCTTCACCGGGACAGCGGAATGAAAAACTGTTTTTT. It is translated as CASSASPGQRNEKLFF.

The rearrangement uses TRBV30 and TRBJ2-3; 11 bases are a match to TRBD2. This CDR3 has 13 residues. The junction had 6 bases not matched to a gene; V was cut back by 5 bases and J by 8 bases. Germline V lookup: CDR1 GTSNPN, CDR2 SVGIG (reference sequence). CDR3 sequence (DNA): TGTGCCTGGGGCGGGACTAGCGGCCCTACGCAGTATTTT. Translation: CAWGGTSGPTQYF.

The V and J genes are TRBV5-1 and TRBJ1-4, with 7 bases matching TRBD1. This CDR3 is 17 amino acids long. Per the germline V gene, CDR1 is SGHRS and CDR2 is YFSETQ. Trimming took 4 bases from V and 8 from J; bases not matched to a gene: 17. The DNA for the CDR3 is TGCGCCAGCAGCCCGGTCGGCAGGGGGACTCATCGGGAAAAACTGTTTTTT. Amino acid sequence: CASSPVGRGTHREKLFF.

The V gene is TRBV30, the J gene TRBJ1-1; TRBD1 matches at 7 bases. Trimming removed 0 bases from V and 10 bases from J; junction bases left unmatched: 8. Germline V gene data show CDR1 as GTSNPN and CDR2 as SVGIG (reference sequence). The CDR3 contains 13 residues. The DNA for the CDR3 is TGTGCCTGGAGTGTATCGGACCGACAGGGAGCTTTCTTT. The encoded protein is CAWSVSDRQGAFF.

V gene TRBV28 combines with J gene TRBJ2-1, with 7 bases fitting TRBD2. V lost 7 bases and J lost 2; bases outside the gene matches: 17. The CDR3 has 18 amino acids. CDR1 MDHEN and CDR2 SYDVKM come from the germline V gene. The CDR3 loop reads CASTPGGRGLGAYNEQFF. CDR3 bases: TGTGCCAGCACCCCGGGAGGACGCGGGCTAGGAGCCTACAATGAGCAGTTCTTC.

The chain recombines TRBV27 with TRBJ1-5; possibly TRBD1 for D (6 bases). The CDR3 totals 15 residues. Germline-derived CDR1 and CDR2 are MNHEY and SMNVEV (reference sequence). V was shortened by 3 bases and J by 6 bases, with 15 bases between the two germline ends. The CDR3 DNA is TGTGCCAGCAGTTTTGCGGGGGCCGAGGGTCAGCCCCAGCATTTT. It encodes CASSFAGAEGQPQHF.

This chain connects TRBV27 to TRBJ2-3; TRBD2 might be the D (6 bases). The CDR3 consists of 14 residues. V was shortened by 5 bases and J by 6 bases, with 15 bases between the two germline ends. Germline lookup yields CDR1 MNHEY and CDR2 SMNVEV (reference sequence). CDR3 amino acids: CASSPQGLSDTQYF. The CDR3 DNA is TGTGCCAGCAGTCCTCAGGGACTTTCGGATACGCAGTATTTT.

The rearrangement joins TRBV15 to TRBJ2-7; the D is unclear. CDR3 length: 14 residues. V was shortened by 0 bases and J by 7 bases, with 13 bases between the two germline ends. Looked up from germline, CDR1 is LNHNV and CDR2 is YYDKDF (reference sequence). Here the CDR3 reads CATSRDLGSLEQYF. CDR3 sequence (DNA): TGTGCCACCAGCAGAGATCTCGGAAGCCTAGAGCAGTACTTC. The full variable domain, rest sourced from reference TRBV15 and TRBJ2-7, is DAMVIQNPRYQVTQFGKPVTLSCSQTLNHNVMYWYQQKSSQAPKLLFHYYDKDFNNEADTPDNFQSRRPNTSFCFLDIRSPGLGDTAMYLCATSRDLGSLEQYFGPGTRLTVT.

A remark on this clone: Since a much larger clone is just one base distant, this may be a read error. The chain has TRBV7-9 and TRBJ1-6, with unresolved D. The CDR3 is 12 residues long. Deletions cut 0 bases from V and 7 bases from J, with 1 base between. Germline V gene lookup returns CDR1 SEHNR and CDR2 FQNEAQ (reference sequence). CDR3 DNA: TGTGCCAGCAGCTTAGCCAATTCACCCCTCCACTTT. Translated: CASSLANSPLHF. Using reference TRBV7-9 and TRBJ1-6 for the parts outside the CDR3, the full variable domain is DTGVSQNPRHKITKRGQNVTFRCDPISEHNRLYWYRQTLGQGPEFLTYFQNEAQLEKSRLLSDRFSAERPKGSFSTLEIQRTEQGDSAMYLCASSLANSPLHFGNGTRLTVT.

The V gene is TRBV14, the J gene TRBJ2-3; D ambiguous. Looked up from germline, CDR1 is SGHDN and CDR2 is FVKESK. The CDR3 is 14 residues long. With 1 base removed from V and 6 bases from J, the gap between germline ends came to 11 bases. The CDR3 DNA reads TGTGCCAGCAGCCAAGCGTGGCGACCTGATACGCAGTATTTT. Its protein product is CASSQAWRPDTQYF.

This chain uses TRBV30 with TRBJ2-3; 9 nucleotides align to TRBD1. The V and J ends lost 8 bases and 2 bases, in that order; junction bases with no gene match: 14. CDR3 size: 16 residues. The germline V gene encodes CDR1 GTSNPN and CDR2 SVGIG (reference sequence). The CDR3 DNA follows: TGTGCCCGTTTGGGGACCGGACAGGGGCTCACAGATACGCAGTATTTT. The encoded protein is CARLGTGQGLTDTQYF.

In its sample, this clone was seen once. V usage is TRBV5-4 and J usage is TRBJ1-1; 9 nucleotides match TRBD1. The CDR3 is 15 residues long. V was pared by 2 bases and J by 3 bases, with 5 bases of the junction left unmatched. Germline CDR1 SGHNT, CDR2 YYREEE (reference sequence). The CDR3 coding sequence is TGTGCCAGCAGCTTCACACAGGGGGCTTACACTGAAGCTTTCTTT. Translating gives CASSFTQGAYTEAFF.

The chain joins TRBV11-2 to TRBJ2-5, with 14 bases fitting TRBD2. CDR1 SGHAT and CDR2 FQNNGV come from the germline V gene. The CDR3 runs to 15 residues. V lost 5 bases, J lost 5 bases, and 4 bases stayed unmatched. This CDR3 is CASSRLAGGQETQYF. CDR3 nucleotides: TGTGCCAGCAGCCGACTAGCGGGGGGGCAGGAGACCCAGTACTTC. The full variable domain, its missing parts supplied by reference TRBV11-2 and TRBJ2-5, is EAGVAQSPRYKIIEKRQSVAFWCNPISGHATLYWYQQILGQGPKLLIQFQNNGVVDDSQLPKDRFSAERLKGVDSTLKIQPAKLEDSAVYLCASSRLAGGQETQYFGPGTRLLVL.

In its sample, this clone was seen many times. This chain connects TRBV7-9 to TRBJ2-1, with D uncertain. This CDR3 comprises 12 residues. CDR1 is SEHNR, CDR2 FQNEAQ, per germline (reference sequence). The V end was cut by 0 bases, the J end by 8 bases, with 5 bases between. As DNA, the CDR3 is TGTGCCAGCAGCTTAGCGCTGGATGAGCAGTTCTTC. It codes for CASSLALDEQFF. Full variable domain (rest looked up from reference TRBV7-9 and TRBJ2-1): DTGVSQNPRHKITKRGQNVTFRCDPISEHNRLYWYRQTLGQGPEFLTYFQNEAQLEKSRLLSDRFSAERPKGSFSTLEIQRTEQGDSAMYLCASSLALDEQFFGPGTRLTVL.